This is a list of T cell receptor beta chains from one sample in a study of identifying expanded T cells in peripheral blood. TCRdb's copy holds only in-frame clones and misses some; the assay was immunoSEQ multiplex PCR. Of around 56,000 clones in the sample, around 83% are singletons; the top ten hold roughly 18%. Sequencing used blood. Source of these receptors: a person aged 18 to 75 in good health. Both conserved end residues are part of each CDR3. A D gene is named only where the DNA matches it firmly. Only some rows state a clone size, as once, few, many or a class for expanded clones.

j_gene,v_gene,len,abundance,d_gene,CDR3nt,CDR3aa
TRBJ1-5,TRBV28,15,.,.,TGTGCCAGCAGTTTATATAGAGGGAGCAATCAGCCCCAGCATTTT,CASSLYRGSNQPQHF
TRBJ2-5,TRBV6-1,13,.,.,TGTGCCAGCGGGTGGGGACTCCAAGAGACCCAGTACTTC,CASGWGLQETQYF
TRBJ2-1,TRBV30,14,.,TRBD2,TGTGCCTGGACTAGGCTAGCGGGATGGGAGGAGCAGTTCTTC,CAWTRLAGWEEQFF
TRBJ1-2,TRBV13,15,.,.,TGTGCCAGCATTCCACAGGGAAGACAGAACTATGGCTACACCTTC,CASIPQGRQNYGYTF
TRBJ1-2,TRBV6-1,14,.,.,TGTGCCAGCAGTGGAGGGGCCTCTAACTATGGCTACACCTTC,CASSGGASNYGYTF
TRBJ1-1,TRBV19,16,.,TRBD1,TGTGCCAGTAGTATAGGAGGGAACAGGGGGAACACTGAAGCTTTCTTT,CASSIGGNRGNTEAFF
TRBJ2-5,TRBV19,13,.,.,TGTGCCAGTAGTAGGTCAGGGGAAGAGACCCAGTACTTC,CASSRSGEETQYF
TRBJ1-1,TRBV10-2,14,.,.,TGCGCCAGCAGTGGGGCAGGCACGAGCACTGAAGCTTTCTTT,CASSGAGTSTEAFF
TRBJ2-7,TRBV5-1,14,.,.,TGCGCCAGCAGCTTGGCCGGCGTGTCCTACGAGCAGTACTTC,CASSLAGVSYEQYF
TRBJ2-1,TRBV7-2,15,.,.,.,CASSSGGPSYNEQFF
TRBJ1-2,TRBV6-5,14,.,.,TGTGCCAGCAGCAACATCGGGCCTAACTATGGCTACACCTTC,CASSNIGPNYGYTF
TRBJ2-1,TRBV19,15,.,.,TGTGCCAGTAGTATGCTTAACAGGAACTACAATGAGCAGTTCTTC,CASSMLNRNYNEQFF
TRBJ2-3,TRBV2,15,once,.,TGTGCCAGCAGTGAAGTGGCCCGGGTCCCAGATACGCAGTATTTT,CASSEVARVPDTQYF
TRBJ1-2,TRBV19,14,.,TRBD1,TGTGCCACCACGGGACAGGGCATCGGCTATGGCTACACCTTC,CATTGQGIGYGYTF
TRBJ2-1,TRBV4-1,16,.,TRBD2,TGCGCCAGCAGCTACAAGCTAGCGGGATCCTACAATGAGCAGTTCTTC,CASSYKLAGSYNEQFF
TRBJ2-1,TRBV19,14,.,TRBD2,TGTGCCAGTACCCCGACTGGCGGGAGAGCTGAGCAGTTCTTC,CASTPTGGRAEQFF
TRBJ2-5,TRBV7-9,16,.,TRBD2,TGTGCCAGCAGCCCCAGGACTAGCGGGAATCAAGAGACCCAGTACTTC,CASSPRTSGNQETQYF
TRBJ1-6,TRBV6-1,14,.,TRBD1,TGTGCCAGCAGTGAGGCAGGGGGGGATTCACCCCTCCACTTT,CASSEAGGDSPLHF
TRBJ2-2,TRBV27,15,.,TRBD1,TGTGCCAGCAGTACCATACAGGGGGCGTCGGGGGAGCTGTTTTTT,CASSTIQGASGELFF
TRBJ2-3,TRBV10-3,14,.,TRBD2,TGTGCCATCAGTGATGGCGGGGGTACAGATACGCAGTATTTT,CAISDGGGTDTQYF
TRBJ1-2,TRBV6-6,14,few,TRBD1,TGTGCCAGCAACTCGGGACAGTTTAACTATGGCTACACCTTC,CASNSGQFNYGYTF
TRBJ1-1,TRBV18,17,.,.,TGTGCCAGCTCACCCTCAATGACCCCGCCGGTGAACACTGAAGCTTTCTTT,CASSPSMTPPVNTEAFF
TRBJ2-1,TRBV5-5,12,.,.,TGTGCCAGCAGCTTCGGACAAAATGAGCAGTTCTTC,CASSFGQNEQFF
TRBJ2-2,TRBV5-1,16,.,TRBD2,TGCGCCAGCAGCTTGGACGGGAGGGCCAACACCGGGGAGCTGTTTTTT,CASSLDGRANTGELFF
TRBJ1-2,TRBV27,16,once,TRBD1,TGTGCCAGCAGTTGGGCGCCGCGAAGGACAGGGGATGGCTACACCTTC,CASSWAPRRTGDGYTF
TRBJ2-3,TRBV5-1,16,.,.,TGCGCCAGCAGCTTTCGAGCGTTTCAAGGCACAGATACGCAGTATTTT,CASSFRAFQGTDTQYF
TRBJ2-5,TRBV6-1,15,.,.,TGTGCCAGCAGTGAAGCTACAGACGTGTGGGAGACCCAGTACTTC,CASSEATDVWETQYF
TRBJ2-1,TRBV29-1,11,.,.,TGCAGCGTTAAAAACTACAATGAGCAGTTCTTC,CSVKNYNEQFF
TRBJ2-7,TRBV11-2,14,.,TRBD1,TGTGCCAGCAGCCCTCCAGACAGGGTCCACGAGCAGTACTTC,CASSPPDRVHEQYF
TRBJ2-2,TRBV12-5,12,.,.,TGTGCTAGTGGTTTGGTAGGAGGGGAGCTGTTTTTT,CASGLVGGELFF
TRBJ1-3,TRBV6-1,15,.,TRBD1,TGTGCCAGCGCTAAACATACAGGGGCTGGAAACACCATATATTTT,CASAKHTGAGNTIYF
TRBJ1-2,TRBV5-1,14,.,TRBD1,TGCGCCAGCAGCTTCGGGCAGGGGGCTGAGGGCTACACCTTC,CASSFGQGAEGYTF
TRBJ2-1,TRBV5-1,14,once,TRBD2,TGCGCCAGCAGCTTGGATAGCGGGGCGGGTGAGCAGTTCTTC,CASSLDSGAGEQFF
TRBJ1-4,TRBV5-1,13,once,.,TGCGCCAGCAGCTTGTACAATAATGAAAAACTGTTTTTT,CASSLYNNEKLFF
TRBJ1-1,TRBV9,15,.,TRBD1,TGTGCCAGCAGCGTCGGCAGGGGGCGCGGGACTGAAGCTTTCTTT,CASSVGRGRGTEAFF
TRBJ1-2,TRBV7-2,14,once,.,TGTGCCAGCAGCTTTTTTGAGGGGGGATATGGCTACACCTTC,CASSFFEGGYGYTF
TRBJ2-6,TRBV6-6,15,few,.,TGTGCCAGCAGTTTGGACGGCTCTGGGGCCAACGTCCTGACTTTC,CASSLDGSGANVLTF
TRBJ1-5,TRBV4-1,17,.,.,TGCGCCAGCAGCCAAGCCGGGGGCCGGACGGCCCGTCAGCCCCAGCATTTT,CASSQAGGRTARQPQHF
TRBJ2-2,TRBV6-4,14,.,.,TGTGCCAGCAGTGACTCGGGGGAAACCGGGGAGCTGTTTTTT,CASSDSGETGELFF
TRBJ1-2,TRBV27,16,.,TRBD1,TGTGCCAGCAGTTTATCCCCCGGGACAGGGGGATATGGCTACACCTTC,CASSLSPGTGGYGYTF